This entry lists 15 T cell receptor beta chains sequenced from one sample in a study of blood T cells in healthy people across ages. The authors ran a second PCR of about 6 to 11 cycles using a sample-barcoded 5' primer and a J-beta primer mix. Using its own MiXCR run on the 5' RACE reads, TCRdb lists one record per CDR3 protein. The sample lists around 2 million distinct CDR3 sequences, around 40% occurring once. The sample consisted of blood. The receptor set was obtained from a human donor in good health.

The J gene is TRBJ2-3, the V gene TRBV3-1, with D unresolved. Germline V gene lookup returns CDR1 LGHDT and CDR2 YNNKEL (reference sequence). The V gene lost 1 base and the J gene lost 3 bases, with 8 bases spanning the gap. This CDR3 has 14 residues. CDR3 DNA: TGTGCCAGCAGCCAAGGGGTCCCGACAGATACGCAGTATTTT. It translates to CASSQGVPTDTQYF.

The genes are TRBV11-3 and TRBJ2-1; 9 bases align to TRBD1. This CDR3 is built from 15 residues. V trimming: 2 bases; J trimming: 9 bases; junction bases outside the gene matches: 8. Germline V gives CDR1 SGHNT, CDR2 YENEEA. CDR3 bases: TGTGCCAGCAGCTTAATGGGACAGGGTATGGGTGAGCAGTTCTTC. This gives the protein CASSLMGQGMGEQFF.

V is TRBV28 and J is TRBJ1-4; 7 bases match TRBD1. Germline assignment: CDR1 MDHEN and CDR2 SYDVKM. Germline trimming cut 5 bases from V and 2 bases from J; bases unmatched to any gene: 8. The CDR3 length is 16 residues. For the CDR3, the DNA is TGTGCCAGCAGTCCTACAGGGGAGGCGACTAATGAAAAACTGTTTTTT. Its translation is CASSPTGEATNEKLFF.

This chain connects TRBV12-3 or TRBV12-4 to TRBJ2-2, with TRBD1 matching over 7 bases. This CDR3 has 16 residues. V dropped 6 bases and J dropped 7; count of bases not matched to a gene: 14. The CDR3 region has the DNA TGTGCCAGCAGGGTTGGTGCAGGGGGAGTCGGCGGGGAGCTGTTTTTT. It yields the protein CASRVGAGGVGGELFF.

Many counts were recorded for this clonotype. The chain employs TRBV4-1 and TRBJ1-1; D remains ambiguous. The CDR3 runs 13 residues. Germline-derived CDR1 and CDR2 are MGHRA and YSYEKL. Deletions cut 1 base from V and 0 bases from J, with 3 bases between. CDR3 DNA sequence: TGCGCCAGCAGCCAAGGCGTGAACACTGAAGCTTTCTTT. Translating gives CASSQGVNTEAFF.

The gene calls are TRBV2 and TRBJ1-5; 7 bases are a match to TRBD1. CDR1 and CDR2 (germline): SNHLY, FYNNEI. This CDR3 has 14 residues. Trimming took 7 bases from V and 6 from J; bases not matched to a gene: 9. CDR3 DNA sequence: TGTGCCAGCACCCGGATGGACAGGTCTCAGCCCCAGCATTTT. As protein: CASTRMDRSQPQHF.

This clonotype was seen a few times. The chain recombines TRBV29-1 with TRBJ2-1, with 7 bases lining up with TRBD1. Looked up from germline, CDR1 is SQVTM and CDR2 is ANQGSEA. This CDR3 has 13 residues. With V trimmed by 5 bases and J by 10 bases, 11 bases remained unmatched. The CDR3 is CSVNPQGTLEQFF. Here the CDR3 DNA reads TGCAGCGTTAACCCACAGGGGACACTAGAGCAGTTCTTC.

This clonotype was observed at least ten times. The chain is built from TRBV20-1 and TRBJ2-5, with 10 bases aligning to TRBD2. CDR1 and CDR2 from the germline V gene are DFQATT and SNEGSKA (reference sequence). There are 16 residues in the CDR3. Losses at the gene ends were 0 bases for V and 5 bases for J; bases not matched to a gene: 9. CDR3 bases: TGCAGTGCTAGAGATGAAGCGGGGGGGCAGTTCGAGACCCAGTACTTC. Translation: CSARDEAGGQFETQYF.

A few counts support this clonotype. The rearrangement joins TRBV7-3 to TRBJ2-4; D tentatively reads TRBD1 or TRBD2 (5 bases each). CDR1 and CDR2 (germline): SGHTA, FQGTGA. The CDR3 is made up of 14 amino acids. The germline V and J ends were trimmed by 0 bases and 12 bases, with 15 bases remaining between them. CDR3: CASSLTGDPGNQYF. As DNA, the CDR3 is TGTGCCAGCAGCTTAACGGGGGACCCGGGGAATCAGTACTTC. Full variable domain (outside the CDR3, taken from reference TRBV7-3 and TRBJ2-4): GAGVSQTPSNKVTEKGKYVELRCDPISGHTALYWYRQSLGQGPEFLIYFQGTGAADDSGLPNDRFFAVRPEGSVSTLKIQRTERGDSAVYLCASSLTGDPGNQYFGAGTRLSVL.

The CDR3 nucleotides read TGTACCAGCAGCGACACAGGGGGTCGCTCACCCCTCCACTTT. Protein: CTSSDTGGRSPLHF. The J gene is TRBJ1-6, the V gene TRBV7-2; 8 positions match TRBD1. The CDR3 is made up of 14 amino acids. CDR1 SGHTA and CDR2 FQGNSA come from the germline V gene. Losses at the gene ends were 5 bases for V and 10 bases for J; bases not matched to a gene: 7.

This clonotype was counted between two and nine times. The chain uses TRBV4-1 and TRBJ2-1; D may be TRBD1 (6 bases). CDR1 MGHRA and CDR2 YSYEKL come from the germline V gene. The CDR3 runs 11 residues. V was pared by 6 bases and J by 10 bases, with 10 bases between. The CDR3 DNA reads TGCGCCAGCAGTCAGGGGTGGGAGCAGTTCTTC. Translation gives CASSQGWEQFF.

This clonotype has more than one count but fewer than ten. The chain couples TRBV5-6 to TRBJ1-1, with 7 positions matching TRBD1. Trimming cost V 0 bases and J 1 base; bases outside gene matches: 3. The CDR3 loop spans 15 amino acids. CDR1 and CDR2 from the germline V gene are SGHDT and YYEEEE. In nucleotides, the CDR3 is TGTGCCAGCAGCTTGGCCAGGGACAGGAACACTGAAGCTTTCTTT. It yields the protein CASSLARDRNTEAFF.

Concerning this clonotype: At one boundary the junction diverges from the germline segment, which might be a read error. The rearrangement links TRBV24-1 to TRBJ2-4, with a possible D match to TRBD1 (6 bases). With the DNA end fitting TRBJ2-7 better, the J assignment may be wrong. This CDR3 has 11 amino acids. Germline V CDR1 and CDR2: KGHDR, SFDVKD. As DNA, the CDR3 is TGTGCCACCGGTGAGGGGGACGAGCAGTACTTC. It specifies CATGEGDEQYF.

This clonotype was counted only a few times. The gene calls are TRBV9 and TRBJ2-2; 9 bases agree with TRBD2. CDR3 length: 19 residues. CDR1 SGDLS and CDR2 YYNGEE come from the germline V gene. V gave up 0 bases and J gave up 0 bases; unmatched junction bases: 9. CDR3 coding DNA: TGTGCCAGCAGCGTAGGTGGAGTAGCGGGGGCCTCGAACACCGGGGAGCTGTTTTTT. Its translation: CASSVGGVAGASNTGELFF.

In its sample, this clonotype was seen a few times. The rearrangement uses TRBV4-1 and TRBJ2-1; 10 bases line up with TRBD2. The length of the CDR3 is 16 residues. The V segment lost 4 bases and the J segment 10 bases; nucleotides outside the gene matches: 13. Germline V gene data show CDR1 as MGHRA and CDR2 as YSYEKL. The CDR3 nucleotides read TGCGCCAGCAGCCCACCTCGAGCGGGGGGGCCGCGGGAGCAGTTCTTC. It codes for CASSPPRAGGPREQFF.